The clone carrying this TCR beta chain showed up just a few times. The data stem from a study of T-cell memory formation after mild COVID-19. TCRdb recomputed calls from the 5' RACE reads with MiXCR, one row per CDR3 protein. The sample lists about 290,000 distinct CDR3 sequences, 18% seen once, with 23% in the top ten. Germline CDR1 and CDR2: KGHSH and LQKENI. Trimming cost V 2 bases and J 3 bases, with 13 bases left between them. The CDR3 has 15 residues. The clonotype was recovered from a man aged 18 to 30 who had mild COVID-19 (a few samples of this study predate the infection). Cell type and time point are not known. The sample consisted of PBMCs or a T cell subset sorted from them (not recorded which). This sequence joins TRBV18 and TRBJ1-2; D is undetermined. The DNA of the CDR3 is TGTGCCAGCTCACCATACGTGGCGGAGGACTATGGCTACACCTTC. Its protein is CASSPYVAEDYGYTF.